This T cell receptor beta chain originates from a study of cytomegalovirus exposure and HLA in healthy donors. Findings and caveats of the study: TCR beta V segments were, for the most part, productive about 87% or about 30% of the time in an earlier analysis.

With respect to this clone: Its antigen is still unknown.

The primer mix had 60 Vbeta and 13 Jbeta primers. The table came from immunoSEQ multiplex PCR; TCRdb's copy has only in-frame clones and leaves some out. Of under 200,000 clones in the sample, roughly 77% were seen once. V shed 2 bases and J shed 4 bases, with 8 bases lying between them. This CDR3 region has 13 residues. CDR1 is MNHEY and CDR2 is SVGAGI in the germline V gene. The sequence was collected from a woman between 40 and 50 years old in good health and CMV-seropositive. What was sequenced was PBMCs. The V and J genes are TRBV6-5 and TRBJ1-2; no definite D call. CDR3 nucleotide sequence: TGTGCCAGCAGTTACGGCGGCATCTATGGCTACACCTTC. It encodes CASSYGGIYGYTF.